What follows are 10 T cell receptor beta chains derived from one specimen sequenced in a study of patients and donors after allogeneic stem cell transplantation. Each CDR3 protein is one row after TCRdb ran MiXCR on the RT-PCR reads. The data contain 190,000 or so distinct CDR3 sequences, roughly 38% of them singletons. Sequenced sample: blood, either unsorted or a sorted T cell fraction (not recorded which). The source of these receptors is a human donor who was either an allogeneic HSCT recipient or a stem cell or donor lymphocyte infusion donor (not recorded which). It is not recorded whose cells these are; they may come from a transplant donor.

This chain uses TRBV4-2 with TRBJ1-5; no reliable D call. Germline CDR1 and CDR2: LGHNA and YNFKEQ. The CDR3 totals 15 residues. V was trimmed by 1 base and J by 6 bases, leaving 13 bases between them. CDR3 sequence (DNA): TGTGCCAGCAGCCAAGCTGGGGAGAGCGGTCAGCCCCAGCATTTT. Its protein product is CASSQAGESGQPQHF.

This chain joins TRBV7-9 and TRBJ1-5, with 9 bases fitting TRBD1. Trimming removed 5 bases from V and 6 bases from J; junction bases left unmatched: 2. Germline assignment: CDR1 SEHNR and CDR2 FQNEAQ (reference sequence). CDR3 length: 13 residues. CDR3 bases: TGTGCCAGCAGCAGGGGACAGGGTCAGCCCCAGCATTTT. It yields the protein CASSRGQGQPQHF.

The chain employs TRBV20-1 and TRBJ2-7; D possibly corresponds to TRBD2 (5 bases). Trimming took 0 bases from V and 0 from J, leaving 9 bases between them. The germline V gene has CDR1 DFQATT and CDR2 SNEGSKA (reference sequence). This CDR3 has 14 amino acids. The CDR3: CSARDGGYSYEQYF. The CDR3 DNA is TGCAGTGCTAGAGACGGAGGCTACTCCTACGAGCAGTACTTC.

DNA of the CDR3: TGCGCCAGCAGCGCATTTCAGGGGGCGCAGACTGAAGCTTTCTTT. Protein: CASSAFQGAQTEAFF. J is TRBJ1-1 and V is TRBV5-1, with 8 bases that match TRBD1. Germline V CDR1 and CDR2: SGHRS, YFSETQ. The CDR3 consists of 15 residues. V gave up 4 bases and J gave up 5 bases; unmatched junction bases: 10.

V is TRBV12-3 or TRBV12-4 and J is TRBJ2-5; 8 bases are shared with TRBD2. With V trimmed by 3 bases and J by 6 bases, 9 bases remained unmatched. The CDR3 loop spans 15 amino acids. The CDR3 DNA is TGTGCCAGCAGTTTGGTGACGAGCGGGGGCCAGACCCAGTACTTC. Protein sequence: CASSLVTSGGQTQYF.

This chain joins TRBV5-1 and TRBJ1-1; 7 nucleotides agree with TRBD1. Germline CDR1 SGHRS, CDR2 YFSETQ. This CDR3 has 15 amino acids. V lost 7 bases and J lost 5; bases outside the gene matches: 14. CDR3 in DNA: TGCGCCAGCGTTCCGACAGGGATCGAACGGACTGAAGCTTTCTTT. It yields the protein CASVPTGIERTEAFF.

The gene calls are TRBV28 and TRBJ2-5, with D tentatively TRBD1 or TRBD2 (5 bases each). Germline lookup yields CDR1 MDHEN and CDR2 SYDVKM. The CDR3 consists of 15 residues. V gave up 4 bases and J gave up 1 base, with 13 bases separating them. The CDR3 loop reads CASSSPGTRQETQYF. The CDR3, as DNA: TGTGCCAGCAGTTCTCCCGGGACCCGCCAAGAGACCCAGTACTTC.

This clonotype was seen a few times. This chain joins TRBV2 and TRBJ2-5; no definite D call. The germline V and J ends were trimmed by 7 bases and 5 bases, with 8 bases remaining between them. This CDR3 is 11 amino acids long. Germline V gene sequence: CDR1 SNHLY, CDR2 FYNNEI. DNA of the CDR3: TGTGCCAGCACGAAACGGGAGACCCAGTACTTC. Translation: CASTKRETQYF.

The chain employs TRBV9 and TRBJ1-2, with D maybe TRBD1 (5 bases). Trimming left V 0 bases short and J 3 bases short, with 15 bases between. The CDR3 is 16 residues long. Germline assignment: CDR1 SGDLS and CDR2 YYNGEE. The CDR3 DNA sequence: TGTGCCAGCAGCGTAGGTCTGGGGCAAATGGACTATGGCTACACCTTC. Amino acid sequence: CASSVGLGQMDYGYTF.

This clonotype was counted only a few times. The chain combines TRBV7-2 with TRBJ1-3; D remains ambiguous. The V gene's germline CDR1 is SGHTA and CDR2 FQGNSA. Between the trimmed V and J ends, which lost 5 bases and 4 bases, there was a span of 15 bases. The CDR3 totals 15 residues. The CDR3 nucleotides read TGTGCCAGCAGCGACGGAAGGCGAGGGGGAAACACCATATATTTT. Protein: CASSDGRRGGNTIYF.